The 9 T cell receptor beta chains below come from one sample, sequenced in a study of blood T cells in healthy people across ages. Then a second PCR, running roughly 7 to 11 cycles, was carried out with a sample-barcoded 5' primer and a J-beta primer mix. TCRdb re-called the 5' RACE reads through MiXCR, storing one row per CDR3 protein. Of more than 1.4 million distinct CDR3 sequences listed, 40% to 50% are singletons. The sample taken for sequencing was blood. All receptors come from a woman younger than 30 in good health.

Only one count was recorded for this clonotype. The chain links TRBV7-2 to TRBJ2-1, with 7 bases matching TRBD2. The CDR3 consists of 16 residues. CDR1 SGHTA and CDR2 FQGNSA come from the germline V gene. V shed 5 bases and J 4 bases; nucleotides not matched to a gene: 11. The CDR3 reads CASSPRGLVVYNEQFF. The DNA of the CDR3 is TGTGCCAGCAGCCCGAGAGGACTAGTGGTATACAATGAGCAGTTCTTC.

This clonotype was picked up many times. The rearrangement joins TRBV29-1 to TRBJ2-5; the D gene could be TRBD1 or TRBD2 (5 bases each). Germline V lookup: CDR1 SQVTM, CDR2 ANQGSEA. Trimming shortened V by 6 bases and J by 5 bases, and 10 bases separated the two germline ends. The CDR3 extends over 11 amino acids. The CDR3 loop is CSVAGTETQYF. The CDR3 DNA is TGCAGCGTGGCAGGGACGGAGACCCAGTACTTC.

For this clonotype: An end of the junction does not agree with germline; a read error may underlie this. The rearrangement joins TRBV12-3 or TRBV12-4 to TRBJ1-2; the match to TRBD1 covers 8 bases. The CDR3 spans 18 residues. CDR3 sequence: CASTLATGQDVPRYGYTF. In DNA, the CDR3 is TGTGCCAGCACTTTAGCTACGGGACAGGACGTCCCCCGATATGGCTACACCTTC.

This clonotype came up a few times. The rearrangement uses TRBV12-3 or TRBV12-4 and TRBJ2-2; D gene uncertain. This CDR3 spans 12 amino acids. Between the trimmed V and J ends, which lost 3 bases and 8 bases, there was a span of 7 bases. Here the CDR3 reads CASSFRQGELFF. In DNA, the CDR3 is TGTGCCAGCAGTTTTAGGCAAGGGGAGCTGTTTTTT.

The rearrangement uses TRBV7-2 and TRBJ2-1, with TRBD2 matching over 9 bases. The V and J ends lost 4 bases and 6 bases, in that order; junction bases with no gene match: 13. This CDR3 has 17 residues. Germline V gene lookup returns CDR1 SGHTA and CDR2 FQGNSA. This CDR3 reads CASSSGRAGGFFNEQFF. DNA of the CDR3: TGTGCCAGCAGCTCGGGACGAGCGGGAGGTTTTTTCAATGAGCAGTTCTTC.

The chain recombines TRBV5-5 with TRBJ2-1, with D possibly being TRBD1 (6 bases). The germline CDR1 and CDR2 sequences are SGHKS and YYEKEE (reference sequence). V shed 6 bases and J shed 12 bases, with 19 bases lying between them. The CDR3 is 13 amino acids. The CDR3: CASTNYQGLVQFF. CDR3 DNA: TGTGCCAGCACCAATTACCAGGGGTTGGTGCAGTTCTTC.

The chain is built from TRBV7-8 and TRBJ2-7, with 7 bases lining up with TRBD1. The J call may be wrong; the DNA end is better matched by TRBJ2-5. The germline V gene encodes CDR1 SGHVS and CDR2 FQNEAQ. This CDR3 is built from 15 residues. CDR3 region: CASSFLGQLGETQYF. The CDR3 DNA is TGTGCCAGCAGCTTTTTGGGACAGCTGGGGGAGACCCAGTACTTC.

V and J are TRBV5-6 and TRBJ1-2, with 8 positions matching TRBD1. Looked up from germline, CDR1 is SGHDT and CDR2 is YYEEEE. This CDR3 has 14 amino acids. V gave up 4 bases and J gave up 4 bases; unmatched junction bases: 6. The CDR3 loop is CASSKTGEVYGYTF. The CDR3 region has the DNA TGTGCCAGCAGCAAGACAGGGGAGGTCTATGGCTACACCTTC.

V and J are TRBV5-1 and TRBJ2-2, with 7 nucleotides matching TRBD1. Trimming at V came to 0 bases and at J to 3 bases, leaving 2 bases not matched to a gene. In germline, CDR1 is SGHRS, CDR2 YFSETQ. This CDR3 is 15 amino acids long. DNA of the CDR3: TGCGCCAGCAGCTTGGAGGGGGCCCACACCGGGGAGCTGTTTTTT. Translated, it gives CASSLEGAHTGELFF.